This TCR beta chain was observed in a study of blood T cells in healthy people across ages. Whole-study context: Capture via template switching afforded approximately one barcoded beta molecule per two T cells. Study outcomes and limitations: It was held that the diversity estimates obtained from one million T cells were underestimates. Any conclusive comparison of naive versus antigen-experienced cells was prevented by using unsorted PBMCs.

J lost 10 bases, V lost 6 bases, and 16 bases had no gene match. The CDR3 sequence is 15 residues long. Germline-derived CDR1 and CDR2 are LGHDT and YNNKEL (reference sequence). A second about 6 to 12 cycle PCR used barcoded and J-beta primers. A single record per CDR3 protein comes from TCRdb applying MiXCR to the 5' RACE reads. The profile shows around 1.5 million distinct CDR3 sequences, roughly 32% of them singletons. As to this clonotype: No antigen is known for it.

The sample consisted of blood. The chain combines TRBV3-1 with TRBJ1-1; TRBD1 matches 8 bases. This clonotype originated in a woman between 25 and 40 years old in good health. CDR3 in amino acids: CASSILPDRASGAFF. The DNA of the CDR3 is TGTGCCAGCAGTATACTACCGGACAGGGCTTCTGGAGCTTTCTTT.